This T cell receptor (beta chain) was documented in a study of blood T cell repertoires in COVID-19. Background on the study: The study drew acute and convalescent COVID-19 samples from the United States, Italy and Spain. T cells, B-cell-depleted T cells, or PBMCs supplied cDNA or gDNA.

Authors' methods: From reference gene primer amplification, estimates of nucleated cell counts were derived. Here immunoSEQ multiplex PCR was the method, and the copy in TCRdb shows in-frame clones only, minus some. V, J and clone size are those of that table, while D and trimming were read from the DNA. This table holds approximately 220,000 clones, over 75% found once. The CDR3 is made up of 18 amino acids. Trimming took off 2 bases at V and 4 bases at J, with 18 bases between the two ends. Germline CDR1 and CDR2: SEHNR and FQNEAQ (reference sequence). Sequences were obtained from peripheral blood. This chain connects TRBV7-9 to TRBJ2-6; D might be TRBD1 (5 bases). The TCR originated in a man aged 50 to 60 with acute or convalescent COVID-19. The CDR3 reads CASSLRQGQPIGANVLTF. CDR3 bases: TGTGCCAGCAGCTTACGCCAGGGCCAACCCATCGGGGCCAACGTCCTGACTTTC.